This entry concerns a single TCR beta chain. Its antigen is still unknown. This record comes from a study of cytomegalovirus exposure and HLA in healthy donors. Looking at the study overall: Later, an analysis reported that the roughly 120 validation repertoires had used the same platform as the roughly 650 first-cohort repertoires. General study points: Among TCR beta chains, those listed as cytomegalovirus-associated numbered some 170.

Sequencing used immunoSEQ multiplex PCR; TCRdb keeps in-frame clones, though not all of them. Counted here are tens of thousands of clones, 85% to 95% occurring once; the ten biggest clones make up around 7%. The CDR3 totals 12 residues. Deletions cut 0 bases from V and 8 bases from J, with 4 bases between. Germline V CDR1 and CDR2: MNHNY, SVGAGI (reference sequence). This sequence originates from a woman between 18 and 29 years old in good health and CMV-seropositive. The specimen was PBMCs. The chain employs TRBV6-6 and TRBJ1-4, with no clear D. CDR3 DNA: TGTGCCAGCAGTTACTCCCAGGAAAAACTGTTTTTT. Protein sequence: CASSYSQEKLFF.